These 5 T cell receptor beta chains originate from one sample sequenced in a study of shared clonotypes between healthy human individuals. The data were produced by immunoSEQ multiplex PCR, yet TCRdb's version contains in-frame clones alone and is incomplete. The table records roughly 2.2 million clones, 85% to 95% of them present only once. Sequenced input: naive CD4+ T cells from PBMCs. Subset: CD45RA+ positively selected. These receptors were collected from a man aged 18 to 35 in good health. Some clones in this sample may be carry-over from other donors' samples.

This chain links TRBV2 with TRBJ1-3; TRBD1 matches at 7 bases. The CDR3 has 14 amino acids. V lost 6 bases and J lost 2; bases outside the gene matches: 4. The germline CDR1 and CDR2 sequences are SNHLY and FYNNEI. In nucleotides, the CDR3 is TGTGCCAGCAGGGGACAGATCACTGGAAACACCATATATTTT. This sequence encodes CASRGQITGNTIYF. The full variable domain, in which reference TRBV2 and TRBJ1-3 provide the parts outside the CDR3, is EPEVTQTPSHQVTQMGQEVILRCVPISNHLYFYWYRQILGQKVEFLVSFYNNEISEKSEIFDDQFSVERPDGSNFTLKIRSTKLEDSAMYFCASRGQITGNTIYFGEGSWLTVV.

The chain links TRBV11-2 to TRBJ1-4; D not resolved. Germline CDR1 and CDR2: SGHAT and FQNNGV. V shed 8 bases and J shed 3 bases, with 10 bases lying between them. The CDR3 is made up of 13 amino acids. This CDR3 is CASRRGANEKLFF. In nucleotides, the CDR3 is TGTGCCAGCCGGCGAGGAGCTAATGAAAAACTGTTTTTT.

Of note for this clone: This specimen includes other DNA sequences encoding the same CDR3. As DNA, the CDR3 is TGTGCCAGCAGCTTAGCGCGGACGGGGGACACAGATACGCAGTATTTT. This gives the protein CASSLARTGDTDTQYF. The chain carries TRBV7-9 and TRBJ2-3; a weak D match, TRBD2 (6 bases). The CDR3 runs to 16 residues. Trimming removed 0 bases from V and 2 bases from J, with 12 bases in between. The germline V gene encodes CDR1 SEHNR and CDR2 FQNEAQ (reference sequence).

This clone appeared a single time. The V gene is TRBV7-2, the J gene TRBJ2-1, with TRBD1 matching over 8 bases. Germline V gene data show CDR1 as SGHTA and CDR2 as FQGNSA. Germline trimming cut 4 bases from V and 5 bases from J; bases unmatched to any gene: 7. The length of the CDR3 is 15 residues. CDR3 nucleotides: TGTGCCAGCAGCTATCAGGGGGCCGGGGACAATGAGCAGTTCTTC. Protein: CASSYQGAGDNEQFF.

This clone was counted once. The gene calls are TRBV25-1 and TRBJ2-2; D is perhaps TRBD1 or TRBD2 (5 bases each). The CDR3 has 15 residues. The V gene lost 6 bases and the J gene lost 5 bases, with 16 bases spanning the gap. CDR1 MGHDK and CDR2 SYGVNS come from the germline V gene. The CDR3 loop reads CASRMGPLSTGELFF. DNA of the CDR3: TGTGCCAGCAGAATGGGACCGTTATCGACCGGGGAGCTGTTTTTT. The whole variable domain, filled in from reference TRBV25-1 and TRBJ2-2, reads EADIYQTPRYLVIGTGKKITLECSQTMGHDKMYWYQQDPGMELHLIHYSYGVNSTEKGDLSSESTVSRIRTEHFPLTLESARPSHTSQYLCASRMGPLSTGELFFGEGSRLTVL.